These 21 T cell receptor beta chains were all obtained from the same sample, sequenced in a study of T cell responses to AZD1222 COVID-19 vaccine. Sequencing used immunoSEQ multiplex PCR; TCRdb keeps in-frame clones, though not all of them. The sample contains over 40,000 clones, approximately 84% of which appear only once. Material: peripheral blood, obtained on day 0 of AZD1222 vaccination. The receptors derive from an adult in good health.

The rearrangement joins TRBV20-1 to TRBJ1-4; D is ambiguous. V was trimmed by 3 bases and J by 5 bases, leaving 13 bases between them. This CDR3 region has 14 residues. Per the germline V gene, CDR1 is DFQATT and CDR2 is SNEGSKA (reference sequence). The DNA for the CDR3 is TGCAGTGCTAGTAGAACACGAGAGAATGAAAAACTGTTTTTT. Protein product: CSASRTRENEKLFF.

The chain couples TRBV27 to TRBJ1-2, with TRBD1 as a possible D gene (6 bases). CDR3 length: 13 amino acids. V was shortened by 5 bases and J by 4 bases, with 11 bases between the two germline ends. Germline V CDR1 and CDR2: MNHEY, SMNVEV (reference sequence). CDR3 nucleotides: TGTGCCAGCAGTCTACAGGGCCGCTATGGCTACACCTTC. Its translation is CASSLQGRYGYTF.

This clone was recorded once. This chain uses TRBV4-3 with TRBJ1-2, with D hard to call. Trimming removed 1 base at V and 0 bases at J, with 9 bases between. The CDR3 has 15 amino acids. Germline loops: CDR1 LGHNA, CDR2 YSLEER. CDR3 nucleotides: TGCGCCAGCAGCCAAGTCCGAGGAGCTAACTATGGCTACACCTTC. This gives the protein CASSQVRGANYGYTF.

The chain uses TRBV14 and TRBJ1-1, with TRBD1 matching 8 bases. In germline, CDR1 is SGHDN, CDR2 FVKESK. V dropped 4 bases and J dropped 1; count of bases not matched to a gene: 2. The CDR3 runs to 14 residues. DNA of the CDR3: TGTGCCAGCAGCCCCGGGACAGGGAACACTGAAGCTTTCTTT. Protein product: CASSPGTGNTEAFF. The full variable domain, in which reference TRBV14 and TRBJ1-1 provide the parts outside the CDR3, is EAGVTQFPSHSVIEKGQTVTLRCDPISGHDNLYWYRRVMGKEIKFLLHFVKESKQDESGMPNNRFLAERTGGTYSTLKVQPAELEDSGVYFCASSPGTGNTEAFFGQGTRLTVV.

The chain recombines TRBV6-5 with TRBJ1-4; 7 nucleotides line up with TRBD1. CDR1 is MNHEY and CDR2 is SVGAGI in the germline V gene. The V segment lost 2 bases and the J segment 3 bases; nucleotides outside the gene matches: 3. The CDR3 spans 15 residues. The CDR3 bases are TGTGCCAGCAGTTACAACAGGGGATCTAATGAAAAACTGTTTTTT. Its protein is CASSYNRGSNEKLFF.

The genes are TRBV30 and TRBJ1-4; 7 bases agree with TRBD1. V was pared by 3 bases and J by 4 bases, with 8 bases of the junction left unmatched. CDR3 length equals 15 residues. Germline loops: CDR1 GTSNPN, CDR2 SVGIG (reference sequence). This chain's CDR3 is CAWRNRDSRNEKLFF. The DNA of the CDR3 is TGTGCCTGGAGGAACCGGGACAGCCGTAATGAAAAACTGTTTTTT.

The chain carries TRBV15 and TRBJ2-7, with TRBD1 matching 8 bases. Germline V CDR1 and CDR2: LNHNV, YYDKDF (reference sequence). V gave up 3 bases and J gave up 1 base; unmatched junction bases: 8. The CDR3 runs to 16 residues. CDR3 DNA: TGTGCCACCAGCAGGGCGACAGGGGCCGTTTCCTACGAGCAGTACTTC. Translation gives CATSRATGAVSYEQYF.

The DNA for the CDR3 is TGTGCCAGCAGCTGGGGGCTAGCGGGAGGCTCCTACGAGCAGTACTTC. Translating gives CASSWGLAGGSYEQYF. The chain is built from TRBV5-8 and TRBJ2-7; 11 bases align to TRBD2. V was pared by 3 bases and J by 0 bases, with 5 bases of the junction left unmatched. The germline V gene encodes CDR1 SGHTS and CDR2 YDEGEE. The CDR3 covers 16 residues.

This chain links TRBV2 with TRBJ1-6; 7 nucleotides line up with TRBD1. This CDR3 is built from 13 residues. Germline CDR1 SNHLY, CDR2 FYNNEI. J was trimmed by 7 bases and V by 11 bases; bases with no gene match: 8. CDR3 loop: CAGRGTENSPLHF. The CDR3, as DNA: TGTGCCGGGCGCGGGACAGAAAATTCACCCCTCCACTTT.

The chain carries TRBV11-3 and TRBJ2-1; tentatively, D is TRBD2 (6 bases). The CDR3 runs to 14 residues. Trimming stripped 5 bases from V and 6 bases from J, with 14 bases between. Germline CDR1 reads SGHNT; CDR2 reads YENEEA. The CDR3 loop is CASSPTGLTNEQFF. CDR3 coding DNA: TGTGCCAGCAGCCCCACGGGACTCACCAATGAGCAGTTCTTC.

The CDR3 spells CASSLWGLAGSDVGDTQYF. The CDR3 DNA reads as TGTGCCAGCAGCTTATGGGGACTAGCGGGATCCGATGTAGGAGATACGCAGTATTTT. V is TRBV11-2 and J is TRBJ2-3; 13 nucleotides agree with TRBD2. Germline trimming cut 2 bases from V and 5 bases from J; bases unmatched to any gene: 13. This CDR3 is built from 19 residues. Germline-derived CDR1 and CDR2 are SGHAT and FQNNGV. Filled out from reference TRBV11-2 and TRBJ2-3, the complete variable domain reads EAGVAQSPRYKIIEKRQSVAFWCNPISGHATLYWYQQILGQGPKLLIQFQNNGVVDDSQLPKDRFSAERLKGVDSTLKIQPAKLEDSAVYLCASSLWGLAGSDVGDTQYFGPGTRLTVL.

The gene calls are TRBV19 and TRBJ2-1, with 8 bases matching TRBD1. Trimming took 5 bases from V and 5 from J; bases not matched to a gene: 11. This CDR3 region has 16 residues. Per germline, CDR1 LNHDA and CDR2 SQIVND (reference sequence). The CDR3 nucleotides read TGTGCCAGTAGTTCCTCACGGGACAGGTTCAACAATGAGCAGTTCTTC. It specifies CASSSSRDRFNNEQFF.

A single count supports this clone. The chain is built from TRBV19 and TRBJ1-3; tentative D call: TRBD1 (5 bases). The CDR3 sequence is 15 residues long. Between the trimmed V and J ends, which lost 11 bases and 0 bases, there was a span of 17 bases. Germline values: CDR1 LNHDA, CDR2 SQIVND (reference sequence). The CDR3 DNA sequence: TGTGCCTCTTGGGGGATCCATCGCTCTGGAAACACCATATATTTT. It codes for CASWGIHRSGNTIYF. The entire variable domain, with the rest obtained from reference TRBV19 and TRBJ1-3, is as follows: DGGITQSPKYLFRKEGQNVTLSCEQNLNHDAMYWYRQDPGQGLRLIYYSQIVNDFQKGDIAEGYSVSREKKESFPLTVTSAQKNPTAFYLCASWGIHRSGNTIYFGEGSWLTVV.

This clone is a singleton in its sample. The rearrangement links TRBV19 to TRBJ1-1; unclear D gene. The length of the CDR3 is 15 residues. Germline CDR1 reads LNHDA; CDR2 reads SQIVND (reference sequence). V lost 5 bases to trimming and J lost 0 bases, with 13 bases between them. CDR3 loop: CASSSRPPMNTEAFF. The CDR3 nucleotides are TGTGCCAGTAGTTCCCGGCCTCCGATGAACACTGAAGCTTTCTTT.

V and J are TRBV6-4 and TRBJ1-5, with 7 bases identical to TRBD1. Germline CDR1 and CDR2: MRHNA and SNTAGT. The V gene end was trimmed by 5 bases and the J gene end by 2 bases; junction bases not matched to a gene: 6. The CDR3 length is 15 residues. Here the CDR3 DNA reads TGTGCCAGCAGTTCAACAGGGGAGGGCAATCAGCCCCAGCATTTT. Encoded protein: CASSSTGEGNQPQHF.

V gene TRBV6-5 combines with J gene TRBJ2-7; 12 nucleotides match TRBD2. Germline V gene lookup returns CDR1 MNHEY and CDR2 SVGAGI. The CDR3 is made up of 15 amino acids. V was pared by 5 bases and J by 5 bases, with 7 bases of the junction left unmatched. CDR3 DNA: TGTGCCAGCAGTCTCCGGACTAGCGGGACCCACGAGCAGTACTTC. Encoded protein: CASSLRTSGTHEQYF.

A single count supports this clone. The chain joins TRBV6-5 to TRBJ1-4, with 10 bases lining up with TRBD1. CDR1 and CDR2 from the germline V gene are MNHEY and SVGAGI. The CDR3 consists of 12 residues. V lost 9 bases, J lost 7 bases, and 2 bases stayed unmatched. CDR3 sequence: CASRDRGEKLFF. The CDR3 region has the DNA TGTGCCAGTAGGGACAGGGGTGAAAAACTGTTTTTT.

The chain carries TRBV29-1 and TRBJ2-2, with D uncertain. Germline-derived CDR1 and CDR2 are SQVTM and ANQGSEA. Trimming removed 3 bases at V and 0 bases at J, with 11 bases between. CDR3 length: 15 amino acids. CDR3 loop: CSVDDVGANTGELFF. The CDR3 DNA reads TGCAGCGTTGATGACGTCGGTGCGAACACCGGGGAGCTGTTTTTT.

This clone appeared once. The CDR3 DNA reads TGTGCCAGTACCACTTTCGGGAGGGGCCGCACAGATACGCAGTATTTT. It specifies CASTTFGRGRTDTQYF. The chain carries TRBV19 and TRBJ2-3, with TRBD2 matching 8 bases. The germline gives CDR1 LNHDA, CDR2 SQIVND (reference sequence). The CDR3 consists of 16 residues. V lost 7 bases and J lost 1; bases outside the gene matches: 10.

The chain combines TRBV5-1 with TRBJ1-3; D uncertain. The length of the CDR3 is 15 residues. The V end was cut by 0 bases, the J end by 1 base, with 8 bases between. Germline assignment: CDR1 SGHRS and CDR2 YFSETQ. In nucleotides, the CDR3 is TGCGCCAGCAGCTTGGACGGACGTTCTGGAAACACCATATATTTT. It is translated as CASSLDGRSGNTIYF.

V usage is TRBV5-1 and J usage is TRBJ2-3; 12 bases align to TRBD2. CDR1 SGHRS and CDR2 YFSETQ come from the germline V gene. The V segment lost 4 bases and the J segment 5 bases; nucleotides outside the gene matches: 5. The CDR3 runs 15 residues. The CDR3 spells CASSRLAGVQDTQYF. Here the CDR3 DNA reads TGCGCCAGCAGCCGACTAGCGGGAGTTCAAGATACGCAGTATTTT.